This T cell receptor beta chain was captured in a study of blood T cell repertoires in COVID-19. The CDR3 length is 13 residues. Trimming removed 5 bases from V and 3 bases from J; junction bases left unmatched: 3. Generated by immunoSEQ multiplex PCR, the TCRdb table keeps only in-frame clones and is missing some. The sample has about 68,000 clones, approximately 86% seen once; the top ten hold over 1.1%. The chain employs TRBV12-3 or TRBV12-4 and TRBJ2-7; TRBD1 matches at 8 bases. This clonotype was sampled from a woman aged 55-69 years with acute or convalescent COVID-19. Sequencing was performed on peripheral blood. CDR3 residues: CASSDRGRYEQYF. CDR3 in DNA: TGTGCCAGCAGTGACAGGGGCCGCTACGAGCAGTACTTC.